The 21 T cell receptor beta chains reported below all come from one sample, sequenced in a study of vaccination effects on CD4 cells after COVID-19. Some clones are missing from TCRdb's copy, which holds only in-frame ones; the method was immunoSEQ multiplex PCR. This sample has around 66,000 clones, with 74% found just once. CD4+ T cell isolation took place after less than 13 days of culture. The participants, recipients of two vaccine doses, got either BNT162b2 or mRNA-1273. Their target antigens are unknown. Source: CD4+ T cells from PBMCs cultured without peptide, taken after COVID-19 vaccination. These receptors came from a human donor who received a COVID-19 vaccine.

This chain uses TRBV18 with TRBJ1-5, with no clear D. Trimming removed 5 bases at V and 3 bases at J, with 14 bases between. Per germline, CDR1 KGHSH and CDR2 LQKENI. The CDR3 is 15 residues long. In DNA, the CDR3 is TGTGCCAGCTCAATGGGTAGGATCCCCAATCAGCCCCAGCATTTT. Translation: CASSMGRIPNQPQHF.

CDR3 amino acids: CASSHFGKTGPTTGYTF. The CDR3 bases are TGCGCCAGCAGCCATTTCGGTAAAACCGGGCCTACCACTGGCTACACCTTC. The gene calls are TRBV4-1 and TRBJ1-2, with no clear D. The germline V gene encodes CDR1 MGHRA and CDR2 YSYEKL. CDR3 length equals 17 residues. V was shortened by 3 bases and J by 7 bases, with 24 bases between the two germline ends.

The V and J genes are TRBV19 and TRBJ1-1; D is ambiguous. V lost 0 bases and J 8 bases, leaving 16 bases between the germline ends. The CDR3 is 15 residues long. Germline CDR1 reads LNHDA; CDR2 reads SQIVND (reference sequence). The CDR3 bases are TGTGCCAGTAGTATAGATCGCAGAGGTGGGAACGAAGCTTTCTTT. Translating it yields CASSIDRRGGNEAFF.

This sequence joins TRBV12-3 or TRBV12-4 and TRBJ2-2; D is uncertain. V shed 8 bases and J shed 8 bases, with 15 bases lying between them. This CDR3 has 13 amino acids. The CDR3 reads CASESRPSGELFF. The CDR3 DNA reads as TGTGCCAGCGAAAGCAGGCCGTCTGGGGAGCTGTTTTTT.

V gene TRBV5-1 combines with J gene TRBJ1-6; TRBD1 agrees at 8 bases. The junction had 13 bases not matched to a gene; V was cut back by 6 bases and J by 14 bases. The germline V gene encodes CDR1 SGHRS and CDR2 YFSETQ. This CDR3 has 14 residues. The CDR3 reads CASTQTGVGSTLHF. The CDR3 bases are TGCGCCAGCACCCAGACAGGGGTCGGATCTACCCTCCACTTT. The whole variable domain, filled in from reference TRBV5-1 and TRBJ1-6, reads KAGVTQTPRYLIKTRGQQVTLSCSPISGHRSVSWYQQTPGQGLQFLFEYFSETQRNKGNFPGRFSGRQFSNSRSEMNVSTLELGDSALYLCASTQTGVGSTLHFGNGTRLTVT.

The chain is built from TRBV3-1 (or the pseudogene TRBV3-2) and TRBJ2-3; 15 nucleotides match TRBD2. The CDR3 contains 16 residues. The V segment lost 5 bases and the J segment 8 bases; nucleotides outside the gene matches: 8. Per germline, CDR1 LGHDT and CDR2 YNNKEL (reference sequence). CDR3 DNA: TGTGCCAGCAGCGCAGGACTAGCGGGGGGGATCGGTACGCAGTATTTT. Translated, it gives CASSAGLAGGIGTQYF.

The chain combines TRBV7-7 with TRBJ2-7; 7 nucleotides align to TRBD1. The CDR3 length is 13 residues. Germline-derived CDR1 and CDR2 are SSHAT and FNYEAQ (reference sequence). The V and J ends lost 4 bases and 2 bases, in that order; junction bases with no gene match: 2. For the CDR3, the DNA is TGTGCCAGCAGCTACGGACAGGCCTACGAGCAGTACGTC. It yields the protein CASSYGQAYEQYV.

This rearrangement joins TRBV7-3 to TRBJ1-1, with 7 bases aligning to TRBD1. CDR3 length equals 14 residues. With 5 bases clipped from V and 5 bases from J, the junction kept 8 bases outside the gene matches. CDR1 and CDR2 (germline): SGHTA, FQGTGA. The CDR3 protein is CASSPYQGGTEAFF. The CDR3 DNA reads as TGTGCCAGCAGCCCCTACCAGGGGGGGACTGAAGCTTTCTTT.

This clone was counted once. The chain has TRBV6-6 and TRBJ2-5; tentative D call: TRBD1 (6 bases). Germline lookup yields CDR1 MNHNY and CDR2 SVGAGI (reference sequence). V lost 10 bases and J 2 bases, leaving 11 bases between the germline ends. The CDR3 totals 12 residues. CDR3 DNA: TGTGCCACCCACAGGGCTCAAGAGACCCAGTACTTC. It specifies CATHRAQETQYF.

This clone turned up a few times. CDR3 coding DNA: TGTGCCAGCTCACGAGGTGGGACAGGGGGGTCATACGAGCAGTACGTC. As protein: CASSRGGTGGSYEQYV. The chain combines TRBV18 with TRBJ2-7, with 11 bases that match TRBD1. The CDR3 extends over 16 amino acids. J gave up 4 bases and V 4 bases, and 9 bases lay outside the gene matches. From germline, CDR1 is KGHSH and CDR2 LQKENI.

The sample holds one count of this clone. The chain recombines TRBV28 with TRBJ1-3; D is unclear. CDR3 size: 15 residues. Between the trimmed V and J ends, which lost 7 bases and 4 bases, there was a span of 17 bases. Germline assignment: CDR1 MDHEN and CDR2 SYDVKM. The DNA of the CDR3 is TGTGCCAGCACCCGAAGGACCCCAGCAGGAAACACCATATATTTT. This gives the protein CASTRRTPAGNTIYF.

The V call is TRBV6-6, the J call TRBJ2-7; D is undetermined. The CDR3 length is 14 residues. Between the trimmed V and J ends, which lost 0 bases and 5 bases, there was a span of 11 bases. From germline, CDR1 is MNHNY and CDR2 SVGAGI (reference sequence). The CDR3 region is CASSYSGSGNEQYV. CDR3 nucleotides: TGTGCCAGCAGTTACTCGGGGTCTGGCAACGAGCAGTACGTC.

V gene TRBV7-2 combines with J gene TRBJ1-2, with 7 bases that match TRBD1. The junction had 4 bases not matched to a gene; V was cut back by 3 bases and J by 0 bases. The CDR3 consists of 15 residues. Germline lookup yields CDR1 SGHTA and CDR2 FQGNSA. In nucleotides, the CDR3 is TGTGCCAGCAGCTTCTCGACAGGGTCTAACTATGGCTACACCTTC. Residues: CASSFSTGSNYGYTF.

This chain links TRBV24-1 with TRBJ2-3; unclear D gene. The V gene's germline CDR1 is KGHDR and CDR2 SFDVKD. The CDR3 spans 16 residues. The V end lost 1 base, the J end lost 8 bases, and 18 bases lay between the germline ends. CDR3 amino acids: CATSDLRSGQASTQYF. The CDR3 DNA follows: TGTGCCACCAGTGATTTAAGGTCCGGCCAGGCGAGTACGCAGTATTTT.

This clone was counted a few times. The chain links TRBV30 to TRBJ1-6; 9 nucleotides line up with TRBD1. Germline V CDR1 and CDR2: GTSNPN, SVGIG (reference sequence). J gave up 8 bases and V 4 bases, and 3 bases lay outside the gene matches. CDR3 length: 13 amino acids. The CDR3 reads CAWTGTGHSPLHF. The CDR3 nucleotides are TGTGCCTGGACCGGGACAGGGCATTCACCCCTCCACTTT. The entire variable domain, with the rest obtained from reference TRBV30 and TRBJ1-6, is as follows: SQTIHQWPATLVQPVGSPLSLECTVEGTSNPNLYWYRQAAGRGLQLLFYSVGIGQISSEVPQNLSASRPQDRQFILSSKKLLLSDSGFYLCAWTGTGHSPLHFGNGTRLTVT.

J is TRBJ2-3 and V is TRBV12-5; D not certain. The CDR3 totals 15 residues. Trimming took off 3 bases at V and 0 bases at J, with 10 bases between the two ends. Germline values: CDR1 LGHNT, CDR2 FRNRAP. The DNA of the CDR3 is TGTGCTAGTGGTTTTCCAGGAACTAGCACAGATACGCAGTATTTT. Amino acid sequence: CASGFPGTSTDTQYF.

A few counts support this clone. The genes are TRBV19 and TRBJ2-5; D remains unclear. Trimming stripped 4 bases from V and 9 bases from J, with 9 bases between. The germline V gene has CDR1 LNHDA and CDR2 SQIVND (reference sequence). The CDR3 spans 11 residues. In DNA, the CDR3 is TGTGCCAGTAGTAGCGTATCGGCCCAGTACTTC. Residues: CASSSVSAQYF.

The chain couples TRBV18 to TRBJ2-3; D remains unclear. Trimming pared 3 bases from V and 3 bases from J, leaving 10 bases between. The CDR3 has 14 residues. The germline CDR1 and CDR2 sequences are KGHSH and LQKENI. CDR3 in DNA: TGTGCCAGCTCACCCGGCCAGAGAACAGATACGCAGTATTTT. Its protein is CASSPGQRTDTQYF.

In DNA form, the CDR3 reads TGTGCCAGTACGTTGGGTGTAGGCACAACTAATGAAAAACTGTTTTTT. Translation: CASTLGVGTTNEKLFF. This chain links TRBV19 with TRBJ1-4, with D unclear. CDR3 length: 16 residues. Trimming took off 7 bases at V and 0 bases at J, with 15 bases between the two ends. CDR1 LNHDA and CDR2 SQIVND come from the germline V gene (reference sequence).

In this sample, this clone turned up a few times. V is TRBV19 and J is TRBJ1-1; D ambiguous. Germline loops: CDR1 LNHDA, CDR2 SQIVND (reference sequence). V was pared by 4 bases and J by 5 bases, with 5 bases between. The CDR3 contains 11 residues. In DNA, the CDR3 is TGTGCCAGTAGTAGCCGTACTGAAGCTTTCTTT. This gives the protein CASSSRTEAFF.

CDR3 in amino acids: CASSAAPGSSYNEQFF. The DNA of the CDR3 is TGTGCCAGCAGCGCCGCCCCCGGGAGCTCCTACAATGAGCAGTTCTTC. The V and J genes are TRBV9 and TRBJ2-1; TRBD2 is a possible D gene (6 bases). This CDR3 region has 16 residues. The germline CDR1 and CDR2 sequences are SGDLS and YYNGEE. The V end lost 3 bases, the J end lost 0 bases, and 13 bases lay between the germline ends.